The 7 T cell receptor beta chains below were found in one sample sequenced in a study of Ad26.COV2.S vaccination and SARS-CoV-2 variants. The repertoire was sequenced with immunoSEQ multiplex PCR; TCRdb's copy has only in-frame clones and lacks some. The table has about 410,000 clones, about 89% seen once; the top ten hold around 1.8%. Treatment defined: about 20 received Ad26.COV2.S at low or high dose, single or two shots; about 5 received placebo; per-sample allocation not given. Day 63 after the first injection of vaccine or placebo was the sampling time. The specimen was peripheral blood, collected in a trial of Ad26.COV2.S vaccine versus placebo. These receptors were obtained from a person aged 18-60 years who received the Ad26.COV2.S COVID-19 vaccine or a placebo.

V usage is TRBV6-2 or TRBV6-3 and J usage is TRBJ1-1, with 7 bases fitting TRBD1. The CDR3 is made up of 14 amino acids. The V gene's germline CDR1 is MNHEY and CDR2 SVGEGT. The J segment lost 6 bases and the V segment lost 2 bases, leaving 6 bases of the junction unmatched. The DNA for the CDR3 is TGTGCCAGCAGTTACACCAGGGGGTTCGCTGAAGCTTTCTTT. It specifies CASSYTRGFAEAFF.

The V gene is TRBV9, the J gene TRBJ2-1; 10 bases fit TRBD2. V shed 0 bases, J shed 6 bases, and the junction held 6 bases outside the gene matches. This CDR3 contains 16 residues. The V gene's germline CDR1 is SGDLS and CDR2 YYNGEE. The DNA for the CDR3 is TGTGCCAGCAGCGTAGGCCCTAGCGGGAGATCCAATGAGCAGTTCTTC. The encoded protein is CASSVGPSGRSNEQFF.

The J gene is TRBJ2-3, the V gene TRBV30; 14 nucleotides line up with TRBD2. Germline trimming cut 4 bases from V and 4 bases from J; bases unmatched to any gene: 22. CDR3 size: 21 residues. Germline V CDR1 and CDR2: GTSNPN, SVGIG (reference sequence). CDR3 sequence: CAWTGFGGFISGLAGADTQYF. CDR3 DNA sequence: TGTGCCTGGACCGGTTTCGGTGGTTTCATTTCGGGACTAGCGGGAGCAGATACGCAGTATTTT. Variable domain in full (rest from reference TRBV30 and TRBJ2-3): SQTIHQWPATLVQPVGSPLSLECTVEGTSNPNLYWYRQAAGRGLQLLFYSVGIGQISSEVPQNLSASRPQDRQFILSSKKLLLSDSGFYLCAWTGFGGFISGLAGADTQYFGPGTRLTVL.

This chain links TRBV5-4 with TRBJ2-6; D is unclear. Germline CDR1 SGHNT, CDR2 YYREEE (reference sequence). V gave up 3 bases and J gave up 0 bases, with 10 bases separating them. This CDR3 comprises 16 residues. In DNA form, the CDR3 reads TGTGCCAGCAGCTCGGCCGATTACTCTGGGGCCAACGTCCTGACTTTC. Translating it yields CASSSADYSGANVLTF.

The chain carries TRBV9 and TRBJ1-1; D perhaps matches TRBD1 (5 bases). Between the trimmed V and J ends, which lost 4 bases and 1 base, there was a span of 14 bases. CDR1 is SGDLS and CDR2 is YYNGEE in the germline V gene. The CDR3 is made up of 15 amino acids. In DNA, the CDR3 is TGTGCCAGCAGCCCCCGGGGGTCAGAGAACACTGAAGCTTTCTTT. This encodes CASSPRGSENTEAFF.

The chain is built from TRBV7-2 and TRBJ1-2; a possible D gene is TRBD1 (5 bases). The CDR3 has 12 amino acids. Germline lookup yields CDR1 SGHTA and CDR2 FQGNSA. V lost 6 bases and J 3 bases, leaving 8 bases between the germline ends. The CDR3 DNA sequence: TGTGCCAGCAGGCAGGGCTACTATGGCTACACCTTC. This gives the protein CASRQGYYGYTF.

The rearrangement links TRBV4-1 to TRBJ2-5; 7 nucleotides match TRBD1. Per the germline V gene, CDR1 is MGHRA and CDR2 is YSYEKL. This CDR3 is 14 amino acids long. J gave up 10 bases and V 1 base, and 9 bases lay outside the gene matches. CDR3 nucleotides: TGCGCCAGCAGCCAAGTGAGGGGGCCCAGGGGCCAGTACTTC. Translating gives CASSQVRGPRGQYF.